This TCR beta chain was sequenced in a study of T cell repertoires in cytomegalovirus infection. About the research overall: CMV infection and matching HLA type were both indicated by public TCR beta signatures. Study-wide results and caveats: There were carriers of CMV plus the relevant HLA, and cumulative public TCR beta family frequency identified them. The response measured ex vivo was dominated by TCR beta clonotypes (HLA-C-restricted and CMV-specific).

Unmatched junction bases numbered 7, after V lost 3 bases and J lost 4 bases. Germline V gives CDR1 LNHDA, CDR2 SQIVND (reference sequence). The CDR3 runs 17 residues. This clonotype has a handful of counts. Its antigen is as yet unknown. From the reads, TCRdb called clonotypes with MiXCR, one entry per CDR3 protein. In the table there are 400,000 or so distinct CDR3 sequences, roughly 30% of which are singletons. The sample consisted of PBMCs. The V and J genes are TRBV19 and TRBJ2-6; 9 positions match TRBD1. This receptor was taken from a human donor in good health (CMV status not recorded). Some clones in this sample may be carry-over from other donors' samples. The DNA of the CDR3 is TGTGCCAGTAGTATGGGACAGGGATCGCGCGGGGCCAACGTCCTGACTTTC. It encodes CASSMGQGSRGANVLTF.